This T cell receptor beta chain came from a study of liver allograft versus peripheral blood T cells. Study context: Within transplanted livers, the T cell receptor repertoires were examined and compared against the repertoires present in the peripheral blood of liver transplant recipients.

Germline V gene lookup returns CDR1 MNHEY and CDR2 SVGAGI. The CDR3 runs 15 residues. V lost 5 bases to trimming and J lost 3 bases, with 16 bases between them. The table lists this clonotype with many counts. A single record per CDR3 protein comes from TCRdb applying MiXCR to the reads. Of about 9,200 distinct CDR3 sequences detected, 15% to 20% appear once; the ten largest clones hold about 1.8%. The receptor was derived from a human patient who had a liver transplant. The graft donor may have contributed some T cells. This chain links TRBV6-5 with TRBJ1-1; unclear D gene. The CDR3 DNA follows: TGTGCCAGCAGTGGAACCGGGTGGGTTGACACTGAAGCTTTCTTT. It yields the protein CASSGTGWVDTEAFF.